The source of this T cell receptor (beta chain) is a study of identical twins (dated by TCRdb to about 2016). For context, the study as a whole: To test whether fetal clonotypes persist, the study used deep sequencing on TCR alpha and beta repertoires from monozygotic twins, unrelated adults of various ages, and cord blood. Replicate twin experiments were performed at different times using different library preparation protocols to rule out contamination.

All donors were healthy Caucasians. Three pairs of female monozygotic twins, all aged about 18 to 30 years, made up the twin cohort. RNA for TCR libraries was isolated from peripheral blood mononuclear cells. Library preparation was by 5' RACE. The sample was run on an Illumina HiSeq 2000. A universal primer binding site was added through template switching, and the final cDNA carried a unique molecular identifier so that TCR cDNA molecules could be counted accurately. Specific primers in the conserved constant-segment region were used to synthesize first-strand cDNA for TCR alpha and beta chains. To control for contamination, every cDNA library carried two barcodes: a SMART-Mk sample barcode plus Illumina barcodes. TruSeq adapter sequences and Illumina sample barcodes were added in two successive PCR steps. The TCR alpha and beta cDNA libraries were sequenced on the Illumina HiSeq platform using custom primers. The original methods were these. Raw reads were processed with MiGEC to extract unique molecular identifiers, and MiXCR was used to determine CDR3 positions. For each individual, recombination models were inferred using an EM algorithm with the repgenHMM and IGoR tools. Shared clonotype analysis was performed with the tcR package in R, normalizing sharing by the product of cloneset sizes. To study raw recombination free of thymic and clonal selection effects, out-of-frame nonproductive sequences were analyzed. Using fastp at Q25 and MiXCR, TCRdb reprocessed the public reads and kept productive beta chains. Every CDR3 protein is listed once, alongside the most common genes and DNA of its rows. The V and J calls come from TCRdb's annotation, not from the publication. For this sample there are 550,000 to 700,000 distinct CDR3 sequences; roughly 9.9% appear just once. The ten biggest clones cover around 3% of the sample.

CDR1 and CDR2 were assigned from the germline V gene as MNHNS and SASEGT. The junction carries 17 bases between V and J, which are trimmed by 6 bases and 5 bases respectively. From its cysteine to its phenylalanine, the CDR3 spans 15 amino acids. The CDR3 DNA has 45 bases and is translated from base 1. Of note for this clonotype: The antigen it recognizes is unknown. Base qualities are not provided; no much larger clone lies one nucleotide away.

Broad study findings and their caveats: Compared with coincidental sharing between unrelated individuals, out-of-frame TCR alpha sequences shared between twins showed an excess of sequences with low generation probability. Fewer insertions were carried by abundant cord blood beta clonotypes; a weaker similar trend was observed in young adult naive repertoires, while no such trend was observed in memory repertoires. Excess twin sharing in beta out-of-frame sequences was weaker because fewer shared sequences lowered the signal-to-noise ratio. Invariant T cells such as MAIT and iNKT could partly confound zero-insertion analyses, although diverse VJ usage argued against such confounding for most clonotypes. Because the same donors could not be followed over many years, the conclusions depended on cross-sectional statistical analysis. In monozygotic twins, out-of-frame TCR alpha sharing was systematically underestimated by recombination models, although the models agreed with sharing between unrelated individuals.

These same records also appear under a second study, on yellow fever vaccine responses in identical twins. The second investigation adds: The T cell response to vaccination in identical twins was reported by the authors to appear partly convergent and partly personalized. In the study, vaccine-responding T cell clones were precisely tracked in identical twins.

This chain is built from TRBV6-1 and TRBJ2-1; the D gene identity is not certain. The receptor's source is a young woman in good health. The specimen was PBMCs. The CDR3 protein: CASSPLTSFHNEQFF. The nucleotide sequence is given as TGTGCCAGCAGCCCTCTTACGTCCTTTCACAATGAGCAGTTCTTC.